Listed below are T cell receptor beta chains from one sample, sequenced in a study of early T cells in non-severe SARS-CoV-2 infection. MiXCR, run by TCRdb on the 5' RACE reads, gives a single entry per CDR3 protein. The sample shows roughly 26,000 distinct CDR3 sequences, 4% to 4.5% of them seen only once. The specimen was whole blood. The receptors originated from an adult who was a healthcare worker with PCR-confirmed SARS-CoV-2 infection or an uninfected control (not recorded which). Both conserved end residues are part of each CDR3.

TRBV18,CASSPDGGTGYTF
TRBV5-6,CASSLFEGPRQPQHF
TRBV20-1,CSATEAYNEQFF
TRBV20-1,CSARDSRLSLTGELFF
TRBV20-1,CSASWTRGANTEAFF
TRBV5-1,CASSLEGQTYNEQFF
TRBV11-2,CASSLGPDTQYF
TRBV18,CASSPPSLISYNEQFF
TRBV7-6,CASSLGDEGEKLFF
TRBV5-1,CASSPNRDNEQFF
TRBV19,CASSATSFYEQYF
TRBV11-1,CASSLTRGGTYNEQFF
TRBV6-1,CASSEPGPRREPQHF
TRBV11-3,CASSFRYQETQYF
TRBV11-2,CASSRDRVRELFF
TRBV19,CASNQGAKSYTF
TRBV7-2,CASSLFGGTAGDEQFF
TRBV6-6,CASSIQEPGRRITIYF
TRBV7-9,CASSSHIYGYTF
TRBV30,CAWSRRKTFYEQYF
TRBV7-3,CASSPNPGTGGFTGELFF
TRBV13,CASSLSLETSGAKNIQYF
TRBV14,CASSQVGNGYTF
TRBV18,CASSAGTGSYGYTF
TRBV7-3,CASSSGTQETQYF
TRBV14,CASSQDLGSTDTQYF
TRBV6-1,CASSSGQLPSLHF
TRBV5-1,CASSLKLAGADTQYF
TRBV7-3,CASSLQSANTGELFF
TRBV7-6,CASSLFRTGYAEQFF
TRBV7-2,CASSFDRDEQYF
TRBV29-1,CSVDTASGSSYNEQFF
TRBV4-2,CASSQEASGSYEQYF
TRBV7-8,CASSFFPSTDTQYF
TRBV27,CASSLSHSATDTQYF
TRBV15,CATPDGTLSNQPQHF
TRBV29-1,CSARLEDTQYF